This T cell receptor (beta chain) was recovered during a study of shared clonotypes between healthy human individuals. Study-level findings and limits: Larger richness was generally estimated for naive than memory subsets.

Measured with immunoSEQ multiplex PCR; TCRdb has only the in-frame clones, and not every one. The table records some 300,000 clones, 70% to 75% of them present only once. Germline V gene data show CDR1 as KGHSH and CDR2 as LQKENI. CDR3 length equals 17 residues. The V gene lost 6 bases and the J gene lost 2 bases, with 20 bases spanning the gap. About this clone: Its antigen is as yet unknown.

V usage is TRBV18 and J usage is TRBJ1-5; tentatively, D is TRBD1 (6 bases). The clonotype originates from a man aged 25 to 45 in good health. Sequencing input: memory CD4+ T cells sorted from blood. Subset described: CD45RA-negative fraction. CDR3 region: CASSQGQPKSGNQPQHF. The DNA for the CDR3 is TGTGCCAGCTCGCAAGGACAGCCGAAGTCAGGCAATCAGCCCCAGCATTTT.